Below, 7 T cell receptor beta chains from the same sample are listed, as sequenced in a study of blood T cell repertoires in COVID-19. The method was immunoSEQ multiplex PCR; TCRdb's version includes in-frame clones alone and lacks a portion of them. The data show about 230,000 clones, over 70% seen once. The sequencing sample was made of peripheral blood. These receptors all come from a woman aged 80 or over with acute or convalescent COVID-19.

The V gene is TRBV7-2, the J gene TRBJ1-5; perhaps TRBD1 as D (5 bases). Germline-derived CDR1 and CDR2 are SGHTA and FQGNSA. This CDR3 spans 15 amino acids. V was pared by 5 bases and J by 1 base, with 12 bases between. The CDR3 sequence: CASSPRRDSNQPQHF. In DNA form, the CDR3 reads TGTGCCAGCAGCCCCCGGCGGGACAGCAATCAGCCCCAGCATTTT.

The chain combines TRBV5-1 with TRBJ1-4; the D gene is possibly TRBD1 (5 bases). V lost 5 bases and J lost 4, with 12 bases in between. This CDR3 has 14 residues. Germline values: CDR1 SGHRS, CDR2 YFSETQ. The CDR3 reads CASRLGEGNEKLFF. The DNA for the CDR3 is TGCGCCAGCAGACTGGGGGAGGGTAATGAAAAACTGTTTTTT.

This chain joins TRBV20-1 and TRBJ1-5; TRBD1 matches at 10 bases. V was pared by 3 bases and J by 4 bases, with 3 bases of the junction left unmatched. This CDR3 region has 14 residues. In germline, CDR1 is DFQATT, CDR2 SNEGSKA (reference sequence). CDR3 in amino acids: CSASRGQGNQPQHF. In nucleotides, the CDR3 is TGCAGTGCTAGTAGGGGACAGGGGAATCAGCCCCAGCATTTT.

This clone turned up a few times. In nucleotides, the CDR3 is TGTGCCAGCAGTGAGATCGAGGCTCCTTACGAGCAGTACTTC. Translating it yields CASSEIEAPYEQYF. J is TRBJ2-7 and V is TRBV25-1; no reliable D call. The CDR3 runs 14 residues. Germline values: CDR1 MGHDK, CDR2 SYGVNS. The V and J ends lost 3 bases and 4 bases respectively, with 13 bases between them.

For this clone: The sample holds other DNA sequences that translate to the same CDR3. The CDR3 here is CASSDRGNTGELFF. For the CDR3, the DNA is TGTGCCAGCAGCGACCGGGGGAACACCGGGGAGCTGTTTTTT. This chain uses TRBV6-6 with TRBJ2-2; tentatively, D is TRBD2 (5 bases). The V end was cut by 6 bases, the J end by 1 base, with 9 bases between. The CDR3 length is 14 residues. Germline CDR1 reads MNHNY; CDR2 reads SVGAGI (reference sequence).

This clone has only a few counts. The chain recombines TRBV6-5 with TRBJ1-2, with a tentative D call TRBD1 (5 bases). The CDR3 runs to 13 residues. Trimming shortened V by 4 bases and J by 3 bases, and 9 bases separated the two germline ends. Germline loops: CDR1 MNHEY, CDR2 SVGAGI. Here the CDR3 DNA reads TGTGCCAGCAGTTTCCCAGGGTACTATGGCTACACCTTC. Encoded protein: CASSFPGYYGYTF.

V and J are TRBV3-1 (or the pseudogene TRBV3-2) and TRBJ2-5; the match to TRBD2 covers 7 bases. Germline CDR1 and CDR2: LGHDT and YNNKEL (reference sequence). This CDR3 is built from 14 residues. J was trimmed by 5 bases and V by 1 base; bases with no gene match: 4. In nucleotides, the CDR3 is TGTGCCAGCAGCCAAGGCGGGAGCCATGAGACCCAGTACTTC. Translation gives CASSQGGSHETQYF.